What follows are 8 T cell receptor beta chains derived from one specimen sequenced in a study of T cells in Graves' hyperthyroidism and ophthalmopathy. It was RNA transcripts that yielded the amplified TCR beta CDR3 regions. With the HTBI primer set, the TCR CDR3 went through a first round of RT-PCR. TCRdb reanalysed the multiplex PCR reads using MiXCR and keeps one entry per CDR3 protein. Of a few hundred thousand distinct CDR3 sequences in the sample, approximately 15% were seen once. Sample: blood. The receptors originated from a woman aged 18-29 years with Graves' hyperthyroidism.

This clonotype showed up many times. The V gene is TRBV6-1, the J gene TRBJ2-5; 8 nucleotides line up with TRBD1. The V and J ends lost 6 bases and 5 bases, in that order; junction bases with no gene match: 8. Germline CDR1 and CDR2: MNHNS and SASEGT. The CDR3 totals 14 residues. The CDR3 DNA follows: TGTGCCAGCAGGAAGGACAGGGAACTGGAGACCCAGTACTTC. This codes for CASRKDRELETQYF.

This clonotype was picked up many times. The gene calls are TRBV5-1 and TRBJ2-1, with TRBD2 identical over 12 bases. This CDR3 region has 17 residues. The germline CDR1 and CDR2 sequences are SGHRS and YFSETQ. V dropped 0 bases and J dropped 4; count of bases not matched to a gene: 5. For the CDR3, the DNA is TGCGCCAGCAGCTTGGAGATTCTAGCGGGAGGGTACAATGAGCAGTTCTTC. Translated: CASSLEILAGGYNEQFF. The whole variable domain, filled in from reference TRBV5-1 and TRBJ2-1, reads KAGVTQTPRYLIKTRGQQVTLSCSPISGHRSVSWYQQTPGQGLQFLFEYFSETQRNKGNFPGRFSGRQFSNSRSEMNVSTLELGDSALYLCASSLEILAGGYNEQFFGPGTRLTVL.

This chain links TRBV11-2 with TRBJ2-2; D not certain. Germline V gene data show CDR1 as SGHAT and CDR2 as FQNNGV. V lost 0 bases, J lost 5 bases, and 4 bases lay in between. The CDR3 covers 13 residues. CDR3 protein: CASSLDPTGELFF. Here the CDR3 DNA reads TGTGCCAGCAGCTTAGACCCAACCGGGGAGCTGTTTTTT.

The chain carries TRBV7-9 and TRBJ2-7; 10 bases are shared with TRBD2. The junction had 6 bases not matched to a gene; V was cut back by 5 bases and J by 2 bases. This CDR3 region has 15 residues. CDR1 is SEHNR, CDR2 FQNEAQ, per germline (reference sequence). The CDR3 DNA sequence: TGTGCCAGCAGCATTCCGGGACTAGCGACCTACGAGCAGTACTTC. It is translated as CASSIPGLATYEQYF.

This clonotype has ten or more counts. J is TRBJ2-7 and V is TRBV30, with 7 bases matching TRBD1. Unmatched junction bases numbered 7, after V lost 5 bases and J lost 0 bases. Looked up from germline, CDR1 is GTSNPN and CDR2 is SVGIG (reference sequence). The length of the CDR3 is 14 residues. CDR3 DNA: TGTGCCTGGGGGGGACAGCAGAACTCCTACGAGCAGTACTTC. It codes for CAWGGQQNSYEQYF.

V is TRBV5-6 and J is TRBJ1-3; TRBD1 is a possible D gene (5 bases). The CDR3 runs 17 residues. V was cut by 4 bases and J by 0 bases, with 17 bases left in between. Germline CDR1 reads SGHDT; CDR2 reads YYEEEE. The CDR3 bases are TGTGCCAGCAGCAGGGTGGAAACGGGGGGCTCTGGAAACACCATATATTTT. Translating gives CASSRVETGGSGNTIYF.

The V call is TRBV5-1, the J call TRBJ2-1; D remains unclear. The ends were cut back, 4 bases at V and 4 bases at J, with 18 bases in the middle. The CDR3 sequence is 16 residues long. The germline CDR1 and CDR2 sequences are SGHRS and YFSETQ. The CDR3 protein is CASSPPDLLVYNEQFF. CDR3 coding DNA: TGCGCCAGCAGCCCGCCTGACCTTCTAGTATACAATGAGCAGTTCTTC. The full variable domain, rest sourced from reference TRBV5-1 and TRBJ2-1, is KAGVTQTPRYLIKTRGQQVTLSCSPISGHRSVSWYQQTPGQGLQFLFEYFSETQRNKGNFPGRFSGRQFSNSRSEMNVSTLELGDSALYLCASSPPDLLVYNEQFFGPGTRLTVL.

This clonotype has at least ten counts. The DNA for the CDR3 is TGTGCCTGGAGCGCTAAGCTACATCAGCCCCAGCATTTT. It encodes CAWSAKLHQPQHF. The V gene is TRBV30, the J gene TRBJ1-5; D uncertain. Trimming stripped 3 bases from V and 5 bases from J, with 11 bases between. The length of the CDR3 is 13 residues. The germline CDR1 and CDR2 sequences are GTSNPN and SVGIG (reference sequence).